This TCR beta chain originates from a study of T cell responses to AZD1222 COVID-19 vaccine. Study-wide background: Recipients boosted at about 4 weeks or about 12 weeks are pooled.

TCRdb's table, derived via immunoSEQ multiplex PCR, lists solely in-frame clones and lacks some. The sample holds 140,000 to 150,000 clones, roughly 93% seen once. Findings and limits, study-wide: Sampling captured repertoires only after the peak T cell response. Distributed over spike, vaccine-associated CD4 TCRs predominated at 160-218 and 743-854.

Points on this clone: The antigen remains undetermined.

This sequence was found in an adult in good health. Specimen: peripheral blood, collected on day 0 of AZD1222 vaccination.

The CDR3 DNA reads as TGTGCCAGCAGCCAAGTACCACTAGCGGAACACAATGAGCAGTTCTTC. Amino acid sequence: CASSQVPLAEHNEQFF. The V and J genes are TRBV3-1 (or the pseudogene TRBV3-2) and TRBJ2-1; 8 bases line up with TRBD2. This CDR3 is built from 16 residues. The trim removed 1 base at V and 5 bases at J, leaving 7 bases unmatched. CDR1 LGHDT and CDR2 YNNKEL come from the germline V gene (reference sequence).